The sequence of this TCR beta chain was determined in a study of identical twins. Findings and limits, study-wide: The same donors were not followed; conclusions instead depended on cross-sectional statistical analysis. In cord blood, abundant beta clonotypes had fewer insertions; memory showed no trend.

This clonotype came up a few times. Its antigen is currently unknown. TCRdb itself ran the 5' RACE reads through MiXCR, one entry per CDR3 protein. The sample shows about 810,000 distinct CDR3 sequences, about 12% of them seen only once. This CDR3 has 16 amino acids. V lost 4 bases, J lost 7 bases, and 22 bases lay in between. Germline V gene lookup returns CDR1 SGHAT and CDR2 FQNNGV. The data were also submitted as part of a second study, on yellow fever vaccine responses in identical twins.

The genes are TRBV11-2 and TRBJ2-5; D not certain. This receptor was obtained from a woman between 18 and 29 years old in good health. Sequenced material: PBMCs. CDR3 sequence: CASSSEGVRAKGTQYF. Written as DNA, the CDR3 is TGTGCCAGCAGCTCAGAAGGAGTCCGGGCCAAAGGGACCCAGTACTTC. The whole variable domain, remainder taken from reference TRBV11-2 and TRBJ2-5, is EAGVAQSPRYKIIEKRQSVAFWCNPISGHATLYWYQQILGQGPKLLIQFQNNGVVDDSQLPKDRFSAERLKGVDSTLKIQPAKLEDSAVYLCASSSEGVRAKGTQYFGPGTRLLVL.